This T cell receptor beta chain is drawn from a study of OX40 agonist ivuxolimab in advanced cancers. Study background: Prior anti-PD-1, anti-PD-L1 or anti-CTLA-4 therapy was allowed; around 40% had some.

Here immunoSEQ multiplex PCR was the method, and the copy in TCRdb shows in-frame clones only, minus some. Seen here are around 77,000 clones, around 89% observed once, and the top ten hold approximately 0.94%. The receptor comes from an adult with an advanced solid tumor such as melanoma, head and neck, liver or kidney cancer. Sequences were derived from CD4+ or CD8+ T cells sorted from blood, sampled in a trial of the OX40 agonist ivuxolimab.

The CDR3 reads CASSPGGTESNQPQHF. The CDR3 bases are TGCGCCAGCAGCCCCGGCGGGACCGAAAGCAATCAGCCCCAGCATTTT. This chain uses TRBV5-1 with TRBJ1-5; D possibly corresponds to TRBD1 (5 bases). Trimming took off 4 bases at V and 1 base at J, with 15 bases between the two ends. Germline CDR1 SGHRS, CDR2 YFSETQ. CDR3 length: 16 amino acids.